The entry below describes one TCR beta chain. This record belongs to a study of blood T cell repertoires in COVID-19. In the study overall: Samples of COVID-19 (acute and convalescent) were obtained from the United States, Italy and Spain.

Study processing details: Cell counts per sample came from amplifying reference gene primers. Produced via immunoSEQ multiplex PCR; TCRdb's table is partial and in-frame only. V, J and clone size are taken as reported in that table, and D and trimming were inferred from the DNA itself. Of 280,000 or so clones listed, roughly 85% are singletons. V gave up 5 bases and J gave up 5 bases, with 16 bases separating them. Looked up from germline, CDR1 is SGHTA and CDR2 is FQGNSA. CDR3 size: 15 residues. Allocation to cohorts depended on clinical history reported by the participants. This chain connects TRBV7-2 to TRBJ2-1, with TRBD2 as a possible D gene (5 bases). The sequence was obtained from a middle-aged woman who had recovered from COVID-19. Sequenced material: PBMCs or T cells enriched from blood (not recorded which). The CDR3 is CASSPRGRGNNEQFF. The CDR3 nucleotides read TGTGCCAGCAGCCCCCGAGGTCGGGGAAACAATGAGCAGTTCTTC.